These 11 T cell receptor beta chains were sequenced from one sample in a study of blood T cell repertoires in COVID-19. Libraries were prepared by immunoSEQ multiplex PCR; TCRdb keeps only in-frame clonotypes and omits some of them. This table has around 140,000 clones, roughly 86% appearing once. The specimen sequenced was peripheral blood. These receptors all come from a woman aged 70-85 years with COVID-19, enrolled during active disease.

The chain joins TRBV4-1 to TRBJ2-3; D is possibly TRBD1 (6 bases). This CDR3 is built from 16 residues. V dropped 7 bases and J dropped 2 bases, with 19 bases sitting between them. Germline CDR1 reads MGHRA; CDR2 reads YSYEKL. The CDR3 spells CASKTEDSWDTDTQYF. The CDR3 DNA reads as TGCGCCAGCAAAACTGAGGACAGTTGGGACACAGATACGCAGTATTTT.

This clone was observed a single time. This chain joins TRBV3-1 (or the pseudogene TRBV3-2) and TRBJ1-3; tentative D call: TRBD1 (5 bases). The CDR3 loop spans 14 amino acids. Germline values: CDR1 LGHDT, CDR2 YNNKEL (reference sequence). V was trimmed by 4 bases and J by 1 base, leaving 8 bases between them. CDR3 bases: TGTGCCAGCAGCCCCGGGGGGTCTGGAAACACCATATATTTT. Translating it yields CASSPGGSGNTIYF.

This clone was counted between two and nine times. The chain couples TRBV6-5 to TRBJ2-2; 9 bases fit TRBD1. CDR1 MNHEY and CDR2 SVGAGI come from the germline V gene. V lost 5 bases, J lost 6 bases, and 7 bases stayed unmatched. There are 15 residues in the CDR3. The CDR3 loop is CASSNDRGVPGELFF. The CDR3 region has the DNA TGTGCCAGCAGTAATGACAGGGGGGTTCCCGGGGAGCTGTTTTTT.

V and J are TRBV10-3 and TRBJ1-2; D unresolved. Germline V gives CDR1 ENHRY, CDR2 SYGVKD. The CDR3 extends over 13 amino acids. The V end was cut by 7 bases, the J end by 3 bases, with 12 bases between. The CDR3 is CAITEDFDYGYTF. CDR3 bases: TGTGCCATCACCGAGGACTTTGACTATGGCTACACCTTC.

This clone was counted a few times. The chain joins TRBV2 to TRBJ1-1, with D hard to call. Germline V gene data show CDR1 as SNHLY and CDR2 as FYNNEI. Between the trimmed V and J ends, which lost 8 bases and 1 base, there was a span of 14 bases. There are 14 residues in the CDR3. The CDR3 bases are TGTGCCAGCGCCAAAAACATCCCGAACACTGAAGCTTTCTTT. Amino acid sequence: CASAKNIPNTEAFF.

The chain links TRBV5-6 to TRBJ2-7, with 7 bases identical to TRBD2. Per germline, CDR1 SGHDT and CDR2 YYEEEE. The CDR3 runs 13 residues. With V trimmed by 7 bases and J by 0 bases, 4 bases remained unmatched. The CDR3 nucleotides are TGTGCCAGCTCCTCGGGGGGCTCCTACGAGCAGTACTTC. It translates to CASSSGGSYEQYF. Full variable domain (missing parts from reference TRBV5-6 and TRBJ2-7): DAGVTQSPTHLIKTRGQQVTLRCSPKSGHDTVSWYQQALGQGPQFIFQYYEEEERQRGNFPDRFSGHQFPNYSSELNVNALLLGDSALYLCASSSGGSYEQYFGPGTRLTVT.

This clone was picked up a small number of times. J is TRBJ1-2 and V is TRBV3-1 (or the pseudogene TRBV3-2); D perhaps matches TRBD1 (5 bases). V was trimmed by 3 bases and J by 1 base, leaving 9 bases between them. Germline CDR1 reads LGHDT; CDR2 reads YNNKEL (reference sequence). This CDR3 comprises 14 residues. DNA of the CDR3: TGTGCCAGCAGCCACGTGACAGATAACTATGGCTACACCTTC. This gives the protein CASSHVTDNYGYTF.

The chain employs TRBV19 and TRBJ1-5, with D possibly matching TRBD1 (5 bases). Looked up from germline, CDR1 is LNHDA and CDR2 is SQIVND (reference sequence). The CDR3 totals 14 residues. V lost 3 bases, J lost 1 base, and 7 bases lay in between. DNA of the CDR3: TGTGCCAGTAGTATGGCAGGGAGCAATCAGCCCCAGCATTTT. It encodes CASSMAGSNQPQHF. Full variable domain (outside the CDR3, taken from reference TRBV19 and TRBJ1-5): DGGITQSPKYLFRKEGQNVTLSCEQNLNHDAMYWYRQDPGQGLRLIYYSQIVNDFQKGDIAEGYSVSREKKESFPLTVTSAQKNPTAFYLCASSMAGSNQPQHFGDGTRLSIL.

The V call is TRBV6-4, the J call TRBJ2-1; 7 bases map to TRBD2. The germline CDR1 and CDR2 sequences are MRHNA and SNTAGT. The CDR3 loop spans 15 amino acids. Trimming cost V 6 bases and J 4 bases; bases outside gene matches: 9. This CDR3 is CASSLSSGSYNEQFF. The CDR3 nucleotides read TGTGCCAGCAGCCTAAGTAGCGGGTCTTACAATGAGCAGTTCTTC.

This clone has a single count. The chain is built from TRBV5-4 and TRBJ2-7; 9 bases map to TRBD2. The CDR3 contains 16 residues. V shed 0 bases and J 0 bases; nucleotides not matched to a gene: 4. Germline values: CDR1 SGHNT, CDR2 YYREEE (reference sequence). The CDR3 sequence is CASSLGLAGSSYEQYF. CDR3 bases: TGTGCCAGCAGCTTGGGGCTAGCGGGGAGCTCCTACGAGCAGTACTTC.

CDR3 amino acids: CASSPDRREQYF. CDR3 coding DNA: TGTGCCAGCAGTCCCGACAGGCGCGAGCAGTACTTC. This sequence joins TRBV6-5 and TRBJ2-7; D perhaps matches TRBD1 (6 bases). The CDR3 runs 12 residues. Germline CDR1 reads MNHEY; CDR2 reads SVGAGI. Deletions cut 5 bases from V and 6 bases from J, with 11 bases between.